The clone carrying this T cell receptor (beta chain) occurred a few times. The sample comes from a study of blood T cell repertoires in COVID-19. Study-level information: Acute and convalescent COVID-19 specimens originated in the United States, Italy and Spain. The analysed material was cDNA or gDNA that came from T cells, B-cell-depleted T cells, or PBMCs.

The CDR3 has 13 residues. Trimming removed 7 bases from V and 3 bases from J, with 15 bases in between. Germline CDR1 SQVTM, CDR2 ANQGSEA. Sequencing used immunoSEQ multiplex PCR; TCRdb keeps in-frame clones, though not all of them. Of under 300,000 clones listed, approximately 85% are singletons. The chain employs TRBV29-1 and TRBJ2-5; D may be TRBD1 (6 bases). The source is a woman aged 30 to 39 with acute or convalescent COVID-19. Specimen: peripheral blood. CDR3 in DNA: TGCAGCGCCAGGGACACTGCAAAAGAGACCCAGTACTTC. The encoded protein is CSARDTAKETQYF. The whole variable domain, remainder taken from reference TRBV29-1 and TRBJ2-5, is SAVISQKPSRDICQRGTSLTIQCQVDSQVTMMFWYRQQPGQSLTLIATANQGSEATYESGFVIDKFPISRPNLTFSTLTVSNMSPEDSSIYLCSARDTAKETQYFGPGTRLLVL.